What follows is one T cell receptor (beta chain) and its context. Patients of the Seattle cohort, enrolled during active infection, were followed longitudinally. The source of the sample is a study of blood T cell repertoires in COVID-19. Clones were sequenced by immunoSEQ multiplex PCR, and TCRdb holds only the in-frame ones, with some missing. Here the sample spans about 240,000 clones, roughly 80% being singletons. Germline CDR1 is MGHRA and CDR2 is YSYEKL. With 6 bases removed from V and 1 base from J, the gap between germline ends came to 10 bases. This CDR3 is 15 amino acids long. The receptor was isolated from a woman of 80 years or more with COVID-19, enrolled during active disease. The sequenced material came from peripheral blood. The chain joins TRBV4-1 to TRBJ2-6; TRBD1 might be the D (5 bases). CDR3 sequence: CASRTGSSGANVLTF. In nucleotides, the CDR3 is TGCGCCAGCAGAACAGGATCTTCTGGGGCCAACGTCCTGACTTTC.